This entry describes one T cell receptor beta chain. No antigen is known for it. The protocol was immunoSEQ multiplex PCR, while the TCRdb copy is restricted to in-frame clones and leaves out a portion. The table records tens of thousands of clones, around 88% of them present only once. V gave up 4 bases and J gave up 2 bases; unmatched junction bases: 6. Per the germline V gene, CDR1 is MGHRA and CDR2 is YSYEKL. The CDR3 is 15 residues long. This entry comes from a study of OX40 agonist ivuxolimab in advanced cancers. General study results and limits: Partial responders dosed at 0.1-3.0 mg/kg displayed clonal expansion ranking among the lowest.

The sequence was obtained from an adult with an advanced solid tumor such as melanoma, head and neck, liver or kidney cancer. Material: CD4+ or CD8+ T cells sorted from blood, obtained in a trial of the OX40 agonist ivuxolimab. This sequence joins TRBV4-1 and TRBJ2-7; the match to TRBD2 covers 9 bases. The CDR3 spells CASSPGASGTYEQYF. The DNA for the CDR3 is TGCGCCAGCAGCCCCGGGGCTAGCGGGACCTACGAGCAGTACTTC.